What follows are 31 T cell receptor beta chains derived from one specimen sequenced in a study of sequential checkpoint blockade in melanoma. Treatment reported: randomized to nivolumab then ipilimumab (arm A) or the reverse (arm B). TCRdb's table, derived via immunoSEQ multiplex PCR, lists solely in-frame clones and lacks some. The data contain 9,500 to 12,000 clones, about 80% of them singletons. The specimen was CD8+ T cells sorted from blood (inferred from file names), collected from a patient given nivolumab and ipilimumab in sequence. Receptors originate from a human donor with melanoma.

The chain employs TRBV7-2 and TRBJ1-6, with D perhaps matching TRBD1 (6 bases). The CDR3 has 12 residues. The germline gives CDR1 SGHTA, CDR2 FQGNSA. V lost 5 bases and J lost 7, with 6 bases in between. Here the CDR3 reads CASSQGNSPLHF. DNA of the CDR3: TGTGCCAGCAGCCAGGGGAATTCACCCCTCCACTTT.

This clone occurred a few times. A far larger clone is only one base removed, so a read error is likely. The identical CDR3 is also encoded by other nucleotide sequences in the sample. CDR3 in DNA: TGCGCCAGCAGCCAAGATGAAGGGGCTGGGGCCAACGTCCTGACTTTC. It encodes CASSQDEGAGANVLTF. V is TRBV4-1 and J is TRBJ2-6, with D possibly TRBD1 on 5 matching bases. Germline values: CDR1 MGHRA, CDR2 YSYEKL. V was shortened by 0 bases and J by 2 bases, with 8 bases between the two germline ends. This CDR3 is 16 amino acids long.

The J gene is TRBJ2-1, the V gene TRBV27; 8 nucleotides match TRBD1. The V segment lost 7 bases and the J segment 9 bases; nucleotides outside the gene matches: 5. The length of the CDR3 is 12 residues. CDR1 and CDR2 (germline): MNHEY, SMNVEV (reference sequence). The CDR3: CASTPGGSEQFF. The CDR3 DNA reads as TGTGCCAGCACCCCAGGGGGCAGTGAGCAGTTCTTC.

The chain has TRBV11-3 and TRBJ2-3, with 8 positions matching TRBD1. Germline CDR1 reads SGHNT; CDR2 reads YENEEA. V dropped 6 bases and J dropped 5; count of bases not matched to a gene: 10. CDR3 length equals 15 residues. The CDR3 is CASRYLGQVEDTQYF. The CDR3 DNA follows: TGTGCCAGCAGGTACTTGGGACAGGTGGAAGATACGCAGTATTTT.

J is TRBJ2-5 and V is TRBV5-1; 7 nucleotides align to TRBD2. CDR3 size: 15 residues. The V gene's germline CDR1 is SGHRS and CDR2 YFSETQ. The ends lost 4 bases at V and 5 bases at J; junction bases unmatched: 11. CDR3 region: CASSPRGGSWETQYF. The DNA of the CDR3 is TGCGCCAGCAGCCCCCGTGGCGGGAGTTGGGAGACCCAGTACTTC.

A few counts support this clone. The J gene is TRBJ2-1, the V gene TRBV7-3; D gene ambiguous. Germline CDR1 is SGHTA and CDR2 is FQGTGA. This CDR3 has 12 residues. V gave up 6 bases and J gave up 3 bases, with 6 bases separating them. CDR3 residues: CASSGSYNEQFF. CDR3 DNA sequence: TGTGCCAGCAGTGGCAGCTACAATGAGCAGTTCTTC.

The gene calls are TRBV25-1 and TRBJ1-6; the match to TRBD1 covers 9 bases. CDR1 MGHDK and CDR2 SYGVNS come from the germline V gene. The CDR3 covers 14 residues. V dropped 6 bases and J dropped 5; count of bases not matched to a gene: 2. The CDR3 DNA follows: TGTGCCAGCAGCTGGGACAGGGATAATTCACCCCTCCACTTT. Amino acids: CASSWDRDNSPLHF.

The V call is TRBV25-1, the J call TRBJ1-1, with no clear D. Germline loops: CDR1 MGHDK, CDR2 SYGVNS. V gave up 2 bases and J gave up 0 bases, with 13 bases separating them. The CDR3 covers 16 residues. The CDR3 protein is CASSERGSRLNTEAFF. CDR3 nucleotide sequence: TGTGCCAGCAGTGAACGAGGAAGCCGGTTGAACACTGAAGCTTTCTTT.

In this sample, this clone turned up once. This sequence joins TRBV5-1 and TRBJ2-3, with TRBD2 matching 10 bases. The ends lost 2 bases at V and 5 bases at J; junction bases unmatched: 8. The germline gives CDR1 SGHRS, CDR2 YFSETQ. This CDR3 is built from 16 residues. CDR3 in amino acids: CASSLLSGGAIDTQYF. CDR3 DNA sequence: TGCGCCAGCAGCTTACTCAGCGGGGGGGCAATAGATACGCAGTATTTT.

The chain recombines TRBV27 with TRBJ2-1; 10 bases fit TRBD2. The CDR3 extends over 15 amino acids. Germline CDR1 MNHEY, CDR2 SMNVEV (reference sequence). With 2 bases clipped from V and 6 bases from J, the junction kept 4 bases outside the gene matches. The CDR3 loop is CASSLGLAGVNEQFF. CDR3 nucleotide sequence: TGTGCCAGCAGTTTAGGTCTAGCGGGAGTCAATGAGCAGTTCTTC.

The CDR3 bases are TGTGCCAGCAAGTCCGGGACAGGCCCTGACGAGCAGTACTTC. This codes for CASKSGTGPDEQYF. This sequence joins TRBV9 and TRBJ2-7; 8 bases match TRBD1. The CDR3 runs 14 residues. Germline V gives CDR1 SGDLS, CDR2 YYNGEE. J gave up 5 bases and V 6 bases, and 10 bases lay outside the gene matches.

The CDR3 coding sequence is TGTGCCAGCAGTTTAGGTCGGGAAAGAGATGGCTACACCTTC. Its translation is CASSLGRERDGYTF. The chain combines TRBV27 with TRBJ1-2, with D hard to call. Germline V CDR1 and CDR2: MNHEY, SMNVEV (reference sequence). This CDR3 comprises 14 residues. The V gene lost 2 bases and the J gene lost 6 bases, with 13 bases spanning the gap.

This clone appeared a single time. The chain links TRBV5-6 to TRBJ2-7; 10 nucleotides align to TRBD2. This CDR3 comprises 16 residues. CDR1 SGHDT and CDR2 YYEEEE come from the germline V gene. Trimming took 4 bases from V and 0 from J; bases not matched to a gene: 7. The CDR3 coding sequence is TGTGCCAGCAGCGCGGAGGGACTAGCGTTCTCCTACGAGCAGTACTTC. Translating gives CASSAEGLAFSYEQYF.

The CDR3 nucleotides are TGTGCCAGCAGTGAGTCAGGGTTGAGCAATCAGCCCCAGCATTTT. Its translation is CASSESGLSNQPQHF. This chain joins TRBV6-4 and TRBJ1-5; possibly TRBD1 for D (5 bases). Deletions cut 3 bases from V and 1 base from J, with 10 bases between. Germline-derived CDR1 and CDR2 are MRHNA and SNTAGT. The CDR3 covers 15 residues.

This CDR3 reads CASSGGLAGGAGQYF. CDR3 in DNA: TGTGCCAGCAGCGGGGGACTAGCGGGAGGAGCGGGGCAGTACTTC. The rearrangement links TRBV7-9 to TRBJ2-7, with 15 bases lining up with TRBD2. CDR1 is SEHNR and CDR2 is FQNEAQ in the germline V gene (reference sequence). The CDR3 consists of 15 residues. The J segment lost 9 bases and the V segment lost 5 bases, leaving 8 bases of the junction unmatched. Together with reference TRBV7-9 and TRBJ2-7, the CDR3 gives the full variable domain: DTGVSQNPRHKITKRGQNVTFRCDPISEHNRLYWYRQTLGQGPEFLTYFQNEAQLEKSRLLSDRFSAERPKGSFSTLEIQRTEQGDSAMYLCASSGGLAGGAGQYFGPGTRLTVT.

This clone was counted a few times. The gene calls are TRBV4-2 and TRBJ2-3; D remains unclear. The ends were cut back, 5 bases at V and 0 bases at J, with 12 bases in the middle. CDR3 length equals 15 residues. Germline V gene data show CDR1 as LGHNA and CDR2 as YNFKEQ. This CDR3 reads CASSSQVGSTDTQYF. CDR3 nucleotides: TGTGCCAGCAGCTCTCAGGTTGGCAGCACAGATACGCAGTATTTT.

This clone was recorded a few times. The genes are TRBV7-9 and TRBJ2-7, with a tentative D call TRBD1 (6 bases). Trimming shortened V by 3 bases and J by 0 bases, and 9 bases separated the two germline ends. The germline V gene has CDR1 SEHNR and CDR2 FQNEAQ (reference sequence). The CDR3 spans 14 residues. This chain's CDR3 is CASSLVGGSYEQYF. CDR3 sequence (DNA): TGTGCCAGCAGCTTGGTAGGGGGCTCCTACGAGCAGTACTTC.

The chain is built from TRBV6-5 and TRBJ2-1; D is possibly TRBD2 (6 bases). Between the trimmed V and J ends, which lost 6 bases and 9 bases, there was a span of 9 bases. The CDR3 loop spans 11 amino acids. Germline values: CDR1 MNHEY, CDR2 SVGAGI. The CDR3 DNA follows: TGTGCCAGCAGCCGGGGGAGTGAGCAGTTCTTC. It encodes CASSRGSEQFF.

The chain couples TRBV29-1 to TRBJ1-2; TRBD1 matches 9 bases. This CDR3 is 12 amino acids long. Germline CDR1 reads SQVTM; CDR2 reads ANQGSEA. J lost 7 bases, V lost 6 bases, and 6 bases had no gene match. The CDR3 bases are TGCAGCGTGGGGGGACAGGGCTTTGGCTACACCTTC. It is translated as CSVGGQGFGYTF.

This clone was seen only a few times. For the CDR3, the DNA is TGTGCCAGCAGCGTAGGAGACAGCAGGAACGAGCAGTACTTC. It translates to CASSVGDSRNEQYF. The chain uses TRBV9 and TRBJ2-7, with D possibly being TRBD1 (5 bases). Germline-derived CDR1 and CDR2 are SGDLS and YYNGEE. The ends were cut back, 0 bases at V and 5 bases at J, with 12 bases in the middle. The CDR3 is 14 amino acids.

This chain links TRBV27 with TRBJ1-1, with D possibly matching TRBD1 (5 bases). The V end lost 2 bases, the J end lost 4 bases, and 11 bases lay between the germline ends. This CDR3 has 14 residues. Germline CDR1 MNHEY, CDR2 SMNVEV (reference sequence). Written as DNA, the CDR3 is TGTGCCAGCAGTTTACAGGGTGGTCGCACTGAAGCTTTCTTT. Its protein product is CASSLQGGRTEAFF.

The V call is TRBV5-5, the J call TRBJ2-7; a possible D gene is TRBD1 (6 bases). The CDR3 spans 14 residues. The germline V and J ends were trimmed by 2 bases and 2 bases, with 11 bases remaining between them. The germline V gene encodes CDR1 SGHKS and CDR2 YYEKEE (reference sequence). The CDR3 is CASSLLPGAYEQYF. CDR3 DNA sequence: TGTGCCAGCAGCTTATTACCAGGGGCCTACGAGCAGTACTTC.

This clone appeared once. The CDR3 is CASSASREAFF. The CDR3 DNA sequence: TGCGCCAGCAGTGCCTCCAGGGAAGCTTTCTTT. The rearrangement uses TRBV10-2 and TRBJ1-1, with D unresolved. V lost 4 bases and J lost 8, with 8 bases in between. This CDR3 comprises 11 residues. Germline assignment: CDR1 WSHSY and CDR2 SAAADI.

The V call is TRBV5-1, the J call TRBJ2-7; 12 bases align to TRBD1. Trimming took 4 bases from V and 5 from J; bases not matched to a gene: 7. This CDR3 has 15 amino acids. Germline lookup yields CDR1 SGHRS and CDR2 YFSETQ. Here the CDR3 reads CASSPGTGGMDEQYF. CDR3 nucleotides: TGCGCCAGCAGCCCTGGGACAGGGGGCATGGACGAGCAGTACTTC.

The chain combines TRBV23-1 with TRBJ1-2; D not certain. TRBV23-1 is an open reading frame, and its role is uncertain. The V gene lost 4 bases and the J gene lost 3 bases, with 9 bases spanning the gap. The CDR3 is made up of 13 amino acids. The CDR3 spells CASSRSGYYGYTF. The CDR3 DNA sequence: TGCGCCAGCAGTCGGTCCGGTTACTATGGCTACACCTTC.

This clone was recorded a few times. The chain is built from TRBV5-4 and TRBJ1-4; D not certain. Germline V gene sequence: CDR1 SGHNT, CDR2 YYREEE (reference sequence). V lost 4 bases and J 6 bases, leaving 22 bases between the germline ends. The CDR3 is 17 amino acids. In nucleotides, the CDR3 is TGTGCCAGCAGCCCTTGGGCTGACCATCTGCCGGATGAAAAACTGTTTTTT. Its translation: CASSPWADHLPDEKLFF.

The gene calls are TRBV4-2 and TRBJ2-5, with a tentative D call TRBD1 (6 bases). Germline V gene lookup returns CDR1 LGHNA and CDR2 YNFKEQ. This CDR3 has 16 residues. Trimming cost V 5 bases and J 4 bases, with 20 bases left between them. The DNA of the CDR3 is TGTGCCAGCAGCTCGGAAGGGGGAAGGGGGTCAGAGACCCAGTACTTC. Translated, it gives CASSSEGGRGSETQYF.

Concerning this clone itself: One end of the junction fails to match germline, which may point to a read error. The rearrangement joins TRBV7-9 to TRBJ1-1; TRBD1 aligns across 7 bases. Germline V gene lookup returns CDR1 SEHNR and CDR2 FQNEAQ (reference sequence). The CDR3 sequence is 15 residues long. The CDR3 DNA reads TGTGCCAGCAGTCAGCAGGGGGGCATGAACGCTGAAGCTTTCTTT. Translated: CASSQQGGMNAEAFF.

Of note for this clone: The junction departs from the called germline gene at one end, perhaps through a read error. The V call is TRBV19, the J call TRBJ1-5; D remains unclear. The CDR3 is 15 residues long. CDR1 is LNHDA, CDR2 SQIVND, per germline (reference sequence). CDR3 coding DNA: TGTGTCAGTAGTATGGGGAGTCTCAGCAATCAGCCCCAGCATTTT. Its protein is CVSSMGSLSNQPQHF.

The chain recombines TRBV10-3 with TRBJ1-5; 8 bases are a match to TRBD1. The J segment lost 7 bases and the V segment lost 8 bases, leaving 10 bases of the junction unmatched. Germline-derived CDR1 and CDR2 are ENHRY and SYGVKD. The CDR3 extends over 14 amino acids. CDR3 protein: CAIPPDRVGQPQHF. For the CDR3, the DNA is TGTGCCATCCCCCCGGACAGGGTAGGACAGCCCCAGCATTTT.

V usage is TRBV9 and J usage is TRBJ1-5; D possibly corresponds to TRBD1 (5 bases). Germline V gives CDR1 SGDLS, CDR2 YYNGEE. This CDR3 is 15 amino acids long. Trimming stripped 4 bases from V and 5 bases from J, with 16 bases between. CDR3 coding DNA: TGTGCCAGCAGCCCGAGAGGAGGGGCGGATCAGCCCCAGCATTTT. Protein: CASSPRGGADQPQHF.